A single sample is the source of the 14 T cell receptor beta chains below, sequenced in a study of T cell clonotyping in hematopoietic cell transplantation. Libraries were prepared by immunoSEQ multiplex PCR; TCRdb keeps only in-frame clonotypes and omits some of them. The sample records approximately 6,900 clones, 89% being singletons. Sample: PBMCs, taken 30 days after allogeneic stem cell transplant. The source of these receptors is a female patient aged 50-59 years who had an allogeneic stem cell transplant from an unrelated donor, so the T cells may come from the graft donor. Some clones in this sample may be carry-over from other donors' samples.

This chain connects TRBV19 to TRBJ2-7; possibly TRBD2 for D (6 bases). The CDR3 is 12 residues long. V gave up 6 bases and J gave up 7 bases, with 13 bases separating them. Looked up from germline, CDR1 is LNHDA and CDR2 is SQIVND (reference sequence). CDR3 amino acids: CASRGGRAEQYF. For the CDR3, the DNA is TGTGCCAGTAGAGGAGGGCGCGCAGAGCAGTACTTC.

V gene TRBV29-1 combines with J gene TRBJ2-2; no definite D call. Germline V gene data show CDR1 as SQVTM and CDR2 as ANQGSEA. Trimming took 7 bases from V and 3 from J, leaving 9 bases between them. The CDR3 totals 12 residues. CDR3 region: CSAPGDTGELFF. As DNA, the CDR3 is TGCAGCGCTCCCGGTGACACCGGGGAGCTGTTTTTT.

The chain has TRBV28 and TRBJ2-7, with D possibly being TRBD2 (5 bases). V dropped 8 bases and J dropped 2 bases, with 13 bases sitting between them. This CDR3 comprises 13 residues. Germline assignment: CDR1 MDHEN and CDR2 SYDVKM. This CDR3 reads CASAPAEAYEQYF. The DNA of the CDR3 is TGTGCCAGCGCTCCCGCGGAGGCCTACGAGCAGTACTTC.

This sequence joins TRBV27 and TRBJ1-1; D remains ambiguous. Trimming pared 8 bases from V and 12 bases from J, leaving 19 bases between. CDR1 is MNHEY and CDR2 is SMNVEV in the germline V gene (reference sequence). The CDR3 totals 12 residues. CDR3 residues: CASASVREITFF. DNA of the CDR3: TGTGCCAGCGCCTCCGTGCGGGAAATAACTTTCTTT.

This clone was seen only a few times. CDR3 residues: CASSLGGLRVGYTF. The CDR3 DNA follows: TGTGCCAGCAGCTTGGGGGGCCTGAGGGTCGGCTACACCTTC. The rearrangement joins TRBV5-8 to TRBJ1-2; TRBD1 is a possible D gene (5 bases). CDR3 length: 14 amino acids. Looked up from germline, CDR1 is SGHTS and CDR2 is YDEGEE. The V and J ends lost 0 bases and 8 bases respectively, with 14 bases between them.

V usage is TRBV30 and J usage is TRBJ2-1, with 8 bases lining up with TRBD2. V shed 0 bases, J shed 0 bases, and the junction held 16 bases outside the gene matches. This CDR3 has 20 amino acids. Per germline, CDR1 GTSNPN and CDR2 SVGIG (reference sequence). The CDR3: CAWSVMRGDIWKPSYNEQFF. In DNA, the CDR3 is TGTGCCTGGAGTGTCATGCGGGGGGACATTTGGAAGCCCTCCTACAATGAGCAGTTCTTC. Filled out from reference TRBV30 and TRBJ2-1, the complete variable domain reads SQTIHQWPATLVQPVGSPLSLECTVEGTSNPNLYWYRQAAGRGLQLLFYSVGIGQISSEVPQNLSASRPQDRQFILSSKKLLLSDSGFYLCAWSVMRGDIWKPSYNEQFFGPGTRLTVL.

V and J are TRBV5-5 and TRBJ2-7, with D perhaps being TRBD1 or TRBD2 (6 bases each). The CDR3 sequence is 13 residues long. CDR1 and CDR2 (germline): SGHKS, YYEKEE (reference sequence). V shed 3 bases and J shed 4 bases, with 11 bases lying between them. The CDR3 spells CASSWRGEYEQYF. The DNA for the CDR3 is TGTGCCAGCAGCTGGAGGGGGGAATACGAGCAGTACTTC.

The V and J genes are TRBV7-8 and TRBJ1-2; D uncertain. From germline, CDR1 is SGHVS and CDR2 FQNEAQ. With 0 bases removed from V and 6 bases from J, the gap between germline ends came to 8 bases. CDR3 length equals 13 residues. The CDR3 sequence is CASSLAGDHGYTF. Here the CDR3 DNA reads TGTGCCAGCAGCTTAGCCGGGGATCATGGCTACACCTTC.

The chain joins TRBV7-9 to TRBJ1-2, with D perhaps TRBD1 (6 bases). V was shortened by 5 bases and J by 6 bases, with 19 bases between the two germline ends. CDR1 SEHNR and CDR2 FQNEAQ come from the germline V gene (reference sequence). This CDR3 is 15 amino acids long. In DNA, the CDR3 is TGTGCCAGCAGCCCACGGACAGAACGCCTGGATGGCTACACCTTC. It specifies CASSPRTERLDGYTF.

The chain links TRBV10-3 to TRBJ2-2; TRBD2 aligns across 7 bases. The CDR3 consists of 16 residues. Germline trimming cut 3 bases from V and 8 bases from J; bases unmatched to any gene: 12. Germline CDR1 and CDR2: ENHRY and SYGVKD. The CDR3 region is CAISDPAGDPKGELFF. The CDR3, as DNA: TGTGCCATCAGTGACCCCGCGGGGGACCCTAAAGGGGAGCTGTTTTTT.

Written as DNA, the CDR3 is TGTGCCAGCAGTTACGGAGCAGGGTCCCAGCCCCAGCATTTT. It translates to CASSYGAGSQPQHF. The genes are TRBV6-5 and TRBJ1-5; D possibly corresponds to TRBD1 (5 bases). Trimming left V 2 bases short and J 7 bases short, with 12 bases between. Germline CDR1 and CDR2: MNHEY and SVGAGI. The CDR3 covers 14 residues.

The chain links TRBV7-6 to TRBJ2-5, with D maybe TRBD2 (5 bases). Germline-derived CDR1 and CDR2 are SGHVS and FNYEAQ. V dropped 5 bases and J dropped 8 bases, with 12 bases sitting between them. The length of the CDR3 is 12 residues. The CDR3 DNA reads as TGTGCCAGCAGCCAAGATACGGGAACCCAGTACTTC. Amino acid sequence: CASSQDTGTQYF.

This chain connects TRBV19 to TRBJ2-1, with 7 bases that match TRBD2. Germline trimming cut 4 bases from V and 2 bases from J; bases unmatched to any gene: 5. In germline, CDR1 is LNHDA, CDR2 SQIVND (reference sequence). This CDR3 is 15 amino acids long. DNA for the CDR3: TGTGCCAGTAGTAGAAGGAGCGGGGCCTACAATGAGCAGTTCTTC. Amino acids: CASSRRSGAYNEQFF. The full variable domain, completed using reference TRBV19 and TRBJ2-1, is DGGITQSPKYLFRKEGQNVTLSCEQNLNHDAMYWYRQDPGQGLRLIYYSQIVNDFQKGDIAEGYSVSREKKESFPLTVTSAQKNPTAFYLCASSRRSGAYNEQFFGPGTRLTVL.

The V gene is TRBV4-1, the J gene TRBJ2-3, with D uncertain. This CDR3 region has 16 residues. The V end lost 1 base, the J end lost 2 bases, and 13 bases lay between the germline ends. Germline V CDR1 and CDR2: MGHRA, YSYEKL. As DNA, the CDR3 is TGCGCCAGCAGCCAAGTCGACATGGGTTTCACAGATACGCAGTATTTT. Protein: CASSQVDMGFTDTQYF.